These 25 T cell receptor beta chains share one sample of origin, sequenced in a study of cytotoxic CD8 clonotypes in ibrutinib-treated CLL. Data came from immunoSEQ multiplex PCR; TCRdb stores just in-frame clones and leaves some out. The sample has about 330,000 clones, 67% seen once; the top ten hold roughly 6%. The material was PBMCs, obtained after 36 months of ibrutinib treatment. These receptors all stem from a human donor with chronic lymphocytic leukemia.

The CDR3 DNA reads TGCGCCAGCAGCCAAAGCCTCGGGTTGTCCTCCGGCGAGCAGTACTTC. It is translated as CASSQSLGLSSGEQYF. The rearrangement joins TRBV4-1 to TRBJ2-7; D remains unclear. This CDR3 is built from 16 residues. Per the germline V gene, CDR1 is MGHRA and CDR2 is YSYEKL. Between the trimmed V and J ends, which lost 2 bases and 6 bases, there was a span of 20 bases.

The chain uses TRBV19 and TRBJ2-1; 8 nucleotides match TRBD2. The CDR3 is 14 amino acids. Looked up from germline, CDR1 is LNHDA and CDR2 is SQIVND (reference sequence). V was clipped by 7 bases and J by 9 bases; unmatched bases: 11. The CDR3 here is CASNITPGGSEQFF. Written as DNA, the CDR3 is TGTGCCAGTAACATAACCCCGGGGGGGAGTGAGCAGTTCTTC.

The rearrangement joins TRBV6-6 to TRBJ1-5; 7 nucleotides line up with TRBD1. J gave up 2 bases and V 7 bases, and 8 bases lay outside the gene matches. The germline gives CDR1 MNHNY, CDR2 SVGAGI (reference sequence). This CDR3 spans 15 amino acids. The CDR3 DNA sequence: TGTGCCAGCATGGGCCGACAGGGCGGCAATCAGCCCCAGCATTTT. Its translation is CASMGRQGGNQPQHF.

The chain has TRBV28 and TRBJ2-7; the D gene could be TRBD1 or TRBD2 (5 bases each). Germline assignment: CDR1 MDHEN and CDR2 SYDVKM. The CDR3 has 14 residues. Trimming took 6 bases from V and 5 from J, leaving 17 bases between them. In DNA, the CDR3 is TGTGCCAGCAGCCACAACCAGGGAGCGGACGAGCAGTACTTC. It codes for CASSHNQGADEQYF.

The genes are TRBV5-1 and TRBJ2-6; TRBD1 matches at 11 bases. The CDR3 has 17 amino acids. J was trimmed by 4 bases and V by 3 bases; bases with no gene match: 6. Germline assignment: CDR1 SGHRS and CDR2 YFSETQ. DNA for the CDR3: TGCGCCAGCAGCTATGGACAGGGGGCTTCAGGGGCCAACGTCCTGACTTTC. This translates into CASSYGQGASGANVLTF.

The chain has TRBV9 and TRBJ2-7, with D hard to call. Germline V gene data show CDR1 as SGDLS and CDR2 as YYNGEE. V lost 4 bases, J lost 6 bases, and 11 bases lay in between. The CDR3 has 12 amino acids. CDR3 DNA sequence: TGTGCCAGCAGCTACCGGCCGGGCGAGCAGTACTTC. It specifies CASSYRPGEQYF.

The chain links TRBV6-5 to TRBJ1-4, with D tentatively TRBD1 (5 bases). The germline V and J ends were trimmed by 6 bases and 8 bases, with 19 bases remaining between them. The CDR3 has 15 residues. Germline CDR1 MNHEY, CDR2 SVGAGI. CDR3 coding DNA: TGTGCCAGCAGCCCCTGGTGGGGGGGAAAGGAAAAACTGTTTTTT. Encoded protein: CASSPWWGGKEKLFF.

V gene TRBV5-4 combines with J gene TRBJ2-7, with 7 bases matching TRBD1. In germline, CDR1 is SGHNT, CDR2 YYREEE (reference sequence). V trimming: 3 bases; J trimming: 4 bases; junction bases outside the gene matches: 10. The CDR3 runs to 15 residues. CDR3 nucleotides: TGTGCCAGCAGCTGGGGGACAGAAGCATTTTACGAGCAGTACTTC. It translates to CASSWGTEAFYEQYF. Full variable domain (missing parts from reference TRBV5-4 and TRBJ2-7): ETGVTQSPTHLIKTRGQQVTLRCSSQSGHNTVSWYQQALGQGPQFIFQYYREEENGRGNFPPRFSGLQFPNYSSELNVNALELDDSALYLCASSWGTEAFYEQYFGPGTRLTVT.

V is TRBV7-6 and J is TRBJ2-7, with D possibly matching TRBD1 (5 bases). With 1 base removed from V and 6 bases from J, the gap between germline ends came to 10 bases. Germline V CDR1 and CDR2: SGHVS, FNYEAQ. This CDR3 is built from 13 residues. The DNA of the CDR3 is TGTGCCAGCAGCTTAGGGGGCCCTGGCGAGCAGTACTTC. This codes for CASSLGGPGEQYF.

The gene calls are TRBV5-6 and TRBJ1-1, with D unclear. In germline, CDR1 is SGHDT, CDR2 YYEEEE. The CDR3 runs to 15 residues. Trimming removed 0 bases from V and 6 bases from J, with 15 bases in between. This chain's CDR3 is CASSLEAWADAEAFF. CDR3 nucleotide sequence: TGTGCCAGCAGCTTGGAGGCGTGGGCTGACGCTGAAGCTTTCTTT.

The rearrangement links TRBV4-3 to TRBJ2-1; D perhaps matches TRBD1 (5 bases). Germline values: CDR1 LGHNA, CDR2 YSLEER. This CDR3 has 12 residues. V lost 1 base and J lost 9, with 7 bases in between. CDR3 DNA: TGCGCCAGCAGCCAAGGGGGCCGTGAGCAGTTCTTC. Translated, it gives CASSQGGREQFF.

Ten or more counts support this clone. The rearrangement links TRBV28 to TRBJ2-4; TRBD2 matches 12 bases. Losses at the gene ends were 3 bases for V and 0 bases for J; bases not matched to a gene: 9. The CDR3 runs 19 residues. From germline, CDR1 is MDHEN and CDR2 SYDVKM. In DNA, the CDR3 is TGTGCCAGCAGTTTGACAGGGGGACTAGCGGGTACAGCCAAAAACATTCAGTACTTC. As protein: CASSLTGGLAGTAKNIQYF.

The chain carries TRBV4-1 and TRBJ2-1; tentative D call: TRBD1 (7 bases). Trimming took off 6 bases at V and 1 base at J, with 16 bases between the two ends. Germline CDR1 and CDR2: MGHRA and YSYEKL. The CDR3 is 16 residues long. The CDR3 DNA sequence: TGCGCCAGCAGGGGAGGACAGGACCTTTCCTACAATGAGCAGTTCTTC. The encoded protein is CASRGGQDLSYNEQFF.

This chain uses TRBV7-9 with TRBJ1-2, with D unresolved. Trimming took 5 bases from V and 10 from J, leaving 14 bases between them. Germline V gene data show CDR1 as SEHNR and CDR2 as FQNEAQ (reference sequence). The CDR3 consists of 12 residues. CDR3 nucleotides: TGTGCCAGCAGCACCCGAGGGTCATCCTACACCTTC. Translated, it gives CASSTRGSSYTF.

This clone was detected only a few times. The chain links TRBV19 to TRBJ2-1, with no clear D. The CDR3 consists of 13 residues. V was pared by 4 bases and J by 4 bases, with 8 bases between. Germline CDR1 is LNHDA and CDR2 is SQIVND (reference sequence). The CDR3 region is CASSNLRYNEQFF. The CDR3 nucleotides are TGTGCCAGTAGTAACCTAAGATACAATGAGCAGTTCTTC.

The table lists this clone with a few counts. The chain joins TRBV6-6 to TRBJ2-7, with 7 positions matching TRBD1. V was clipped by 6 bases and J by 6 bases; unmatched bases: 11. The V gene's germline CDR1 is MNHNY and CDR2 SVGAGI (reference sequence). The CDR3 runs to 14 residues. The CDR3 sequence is CASRLTGQRSEQYF. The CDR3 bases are TGTGCCAGCAGACTCACGGGACAGCGGAGCGAGCAGTACTTC.

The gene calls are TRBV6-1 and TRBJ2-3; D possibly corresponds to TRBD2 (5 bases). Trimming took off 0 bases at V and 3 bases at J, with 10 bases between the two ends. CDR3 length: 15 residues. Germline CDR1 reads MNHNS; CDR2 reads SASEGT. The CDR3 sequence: CASSEARVWTDTQYF. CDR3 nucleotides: TGTGCCAGCAGTGAAGCGCGGGTATGGACAGATACGCAGTATTTT.

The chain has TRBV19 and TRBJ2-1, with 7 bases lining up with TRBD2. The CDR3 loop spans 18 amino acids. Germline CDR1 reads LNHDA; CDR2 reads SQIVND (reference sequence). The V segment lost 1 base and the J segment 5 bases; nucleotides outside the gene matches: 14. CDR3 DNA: TGTGCCAGTAGTATAGCCCCTAGCGGACGGTCCCGCGACAATGAGCAGTTCTTC. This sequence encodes CASSIAPSGRSRDNEQFF.

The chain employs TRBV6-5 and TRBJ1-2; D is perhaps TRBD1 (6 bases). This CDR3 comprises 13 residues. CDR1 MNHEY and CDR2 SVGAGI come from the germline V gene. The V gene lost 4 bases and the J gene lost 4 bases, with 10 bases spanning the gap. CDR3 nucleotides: TGTGCCAGCAGTTCTCAGGACAGCTATGGCTACACCTTC. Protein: CASSSQDSYGYTF.

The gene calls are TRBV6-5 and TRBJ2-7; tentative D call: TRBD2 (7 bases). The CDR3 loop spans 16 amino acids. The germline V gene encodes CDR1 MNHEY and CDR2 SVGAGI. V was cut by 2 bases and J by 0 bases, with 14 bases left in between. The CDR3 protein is CASSYGRGRLSYEQYF. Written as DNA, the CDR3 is TGTGCCAGCAGTTACGGGCGGGGGCGCCTCTCCTACGAGCAGTACTTC.

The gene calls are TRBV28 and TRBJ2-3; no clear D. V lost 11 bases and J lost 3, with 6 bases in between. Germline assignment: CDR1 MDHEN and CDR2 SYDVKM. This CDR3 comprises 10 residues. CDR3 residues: CARLTDTQYF. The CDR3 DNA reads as TGTGCCCGCCTAACAGATACGCAGTATTTT.

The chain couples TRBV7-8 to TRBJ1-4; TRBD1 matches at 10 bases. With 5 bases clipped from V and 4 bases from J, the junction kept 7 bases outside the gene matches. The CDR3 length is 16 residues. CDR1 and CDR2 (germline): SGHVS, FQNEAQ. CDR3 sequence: CASSPWRDRGNEKLFF. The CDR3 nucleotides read TGTGCCAGCAGCCCCTGGAGGGACAGGGGTAATGAAAAACTGTTTTTT.

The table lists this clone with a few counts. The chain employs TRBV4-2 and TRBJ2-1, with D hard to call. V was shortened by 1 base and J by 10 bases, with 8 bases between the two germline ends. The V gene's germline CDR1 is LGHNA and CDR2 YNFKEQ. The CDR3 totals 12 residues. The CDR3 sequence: CASSQGGVEQFF. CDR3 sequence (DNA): TGTGCCAGCAGCCAAGGTGGAGTCGAGCAGTTCTTC.

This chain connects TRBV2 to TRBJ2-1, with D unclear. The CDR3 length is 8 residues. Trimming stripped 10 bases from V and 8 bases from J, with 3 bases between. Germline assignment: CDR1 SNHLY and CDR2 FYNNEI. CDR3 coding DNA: TGTGCCAACCATGAGCAGTTCTTC. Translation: CANHEQFF.

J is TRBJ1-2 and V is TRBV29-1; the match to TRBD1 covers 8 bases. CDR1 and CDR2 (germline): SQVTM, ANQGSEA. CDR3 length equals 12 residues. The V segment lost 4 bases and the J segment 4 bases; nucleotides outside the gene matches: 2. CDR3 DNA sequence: TGCAGCGTTGGGACAGGGAGCTATGGCTACACCTTC. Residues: CSVGTGSYGYTF.